This T cell receptor (beta chain) was sequenced in a study of blood T cell repertoires in COVID-19. Here immunoSEQ multiplex PCR was the method, and the copy in TCRdb shows in-frame clones only, minus some. The data contain a few hundred thousand clones, about 88% of them singletons. Germline V lookup: CDR1 SGHAT, CDR2 FQNNGV. The V end was cut by 5 bases, the J end by 4 bases, with 20 bases between. The CDR3 runs 16 residues. Among Cohort 3 donors, those recovered had two negative PCRs, clearance, or symptom resolution. The chain uses TRBV11-2 and TRBJ1-2; TRBD1 might be the D (6 bases). The sequenced sample consisted of PBMCs or T cells enriched from blood (not recorded which). This sequence originates from a woman aged 30 to 39 who had recovered from COVID-19. The CDR3 nucleotides read TGTGCCAGCAGCCCTATAGCGACAGGACGCGGCTATGGCTACACCTTC. Translation: CASSPIATGRGYGYTF.